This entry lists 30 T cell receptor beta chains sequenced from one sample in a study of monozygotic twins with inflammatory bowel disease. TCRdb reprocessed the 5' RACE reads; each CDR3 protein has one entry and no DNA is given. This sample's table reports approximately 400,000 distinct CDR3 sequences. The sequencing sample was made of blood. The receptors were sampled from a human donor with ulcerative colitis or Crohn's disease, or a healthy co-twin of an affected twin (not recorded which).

The CDR3 loop is CASSLPEKRASTDTQYF. This chain joins TRBV7-9 and TRBJ2-3. The germline V gene has CDR1 SEHNR and CDR2 FQNEAQ (reference sequence). The CDR3 spans 17 residues.

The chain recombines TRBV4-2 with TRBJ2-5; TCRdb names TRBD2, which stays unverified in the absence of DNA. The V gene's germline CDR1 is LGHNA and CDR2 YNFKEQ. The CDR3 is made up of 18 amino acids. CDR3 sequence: CASSQVTLPGGPRETQYF.

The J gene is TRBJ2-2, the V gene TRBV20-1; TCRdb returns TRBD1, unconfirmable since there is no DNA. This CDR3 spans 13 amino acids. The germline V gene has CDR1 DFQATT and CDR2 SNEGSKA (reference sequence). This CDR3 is CSARPDGTGELFF.

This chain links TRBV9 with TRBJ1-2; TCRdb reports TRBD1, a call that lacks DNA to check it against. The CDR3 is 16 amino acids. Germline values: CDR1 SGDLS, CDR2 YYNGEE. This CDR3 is CASSGAREHQTFGYTF.

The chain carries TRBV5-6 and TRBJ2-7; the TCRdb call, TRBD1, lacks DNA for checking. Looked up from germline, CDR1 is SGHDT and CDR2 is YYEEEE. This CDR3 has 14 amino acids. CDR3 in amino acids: CASSQSGGFGEQYF.

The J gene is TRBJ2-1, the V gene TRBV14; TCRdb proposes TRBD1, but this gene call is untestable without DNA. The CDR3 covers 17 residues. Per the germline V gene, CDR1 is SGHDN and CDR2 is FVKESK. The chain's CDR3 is CASSHSALSLPNNEQFF.

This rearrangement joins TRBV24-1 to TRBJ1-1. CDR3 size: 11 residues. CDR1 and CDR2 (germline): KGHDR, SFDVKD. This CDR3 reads CATSDNTEAFF.

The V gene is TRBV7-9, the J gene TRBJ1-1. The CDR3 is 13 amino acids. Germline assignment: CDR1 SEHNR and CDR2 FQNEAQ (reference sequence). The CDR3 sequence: CASSSDMDTEAFF.

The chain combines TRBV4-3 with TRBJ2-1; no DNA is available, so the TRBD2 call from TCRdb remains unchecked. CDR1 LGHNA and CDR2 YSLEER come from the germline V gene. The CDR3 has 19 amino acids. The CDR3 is CTSSRLGTSGAASYNEQFF.

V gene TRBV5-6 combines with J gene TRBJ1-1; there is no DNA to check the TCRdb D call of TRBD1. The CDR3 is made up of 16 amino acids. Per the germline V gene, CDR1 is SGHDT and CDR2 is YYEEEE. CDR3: CASSLRGDRMNTEAFF.

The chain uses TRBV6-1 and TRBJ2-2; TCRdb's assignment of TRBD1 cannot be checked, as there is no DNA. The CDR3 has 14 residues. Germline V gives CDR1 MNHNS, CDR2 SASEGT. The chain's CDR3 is CASSGGQYTGELFF.

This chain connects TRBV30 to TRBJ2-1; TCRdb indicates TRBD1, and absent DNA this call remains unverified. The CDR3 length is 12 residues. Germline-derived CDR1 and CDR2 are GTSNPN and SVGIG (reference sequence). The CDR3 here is CAWSPQGNEQFF.

CDR3 in amino acids: CASSQDLLGELFF. The V gene is TRBV4-1, the J gene TRBJ2-2. The length of the CDR3 is 13 residues. Germline V gives CDR1 MGHRA, CDR2 YSYEKL.

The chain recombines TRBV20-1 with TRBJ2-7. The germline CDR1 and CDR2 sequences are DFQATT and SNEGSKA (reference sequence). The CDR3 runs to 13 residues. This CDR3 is CSAEPATTYEQYF.

The CDR3 loop reads CASSLLGRTGELFF. The rearrangement uses TRBV7-2 and TRBJ2-2; lacking DNA, the TRBD1 call made by TCRdb goes unchecked. The CDR3 is 14 amino acids. The germline V gene has CDR1 SGHTA and CDR2 FQGNSA.

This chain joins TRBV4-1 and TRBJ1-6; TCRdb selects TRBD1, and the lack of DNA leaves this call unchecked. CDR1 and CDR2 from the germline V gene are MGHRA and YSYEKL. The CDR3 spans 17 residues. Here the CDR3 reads CASGQDSSGQGNSPLHF.

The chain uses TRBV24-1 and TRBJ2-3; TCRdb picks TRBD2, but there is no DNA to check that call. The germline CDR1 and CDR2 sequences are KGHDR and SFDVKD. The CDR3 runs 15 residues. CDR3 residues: CATSDLTRGSDTQYF.

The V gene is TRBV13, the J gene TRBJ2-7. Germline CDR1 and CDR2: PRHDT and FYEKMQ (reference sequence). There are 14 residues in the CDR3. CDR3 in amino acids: CASSFRGALYEQYF.

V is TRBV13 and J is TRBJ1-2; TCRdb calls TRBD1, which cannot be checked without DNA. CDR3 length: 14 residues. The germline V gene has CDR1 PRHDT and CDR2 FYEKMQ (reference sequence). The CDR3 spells CASSPTGGAYGYTF.

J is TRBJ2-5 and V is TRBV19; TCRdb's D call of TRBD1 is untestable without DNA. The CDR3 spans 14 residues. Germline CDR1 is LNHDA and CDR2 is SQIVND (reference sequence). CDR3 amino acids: CASSLGDSWGTQYF.

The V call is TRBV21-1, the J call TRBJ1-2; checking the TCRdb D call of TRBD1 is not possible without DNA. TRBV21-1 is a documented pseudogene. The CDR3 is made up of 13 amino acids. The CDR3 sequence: CASSRGQGSGYTF.

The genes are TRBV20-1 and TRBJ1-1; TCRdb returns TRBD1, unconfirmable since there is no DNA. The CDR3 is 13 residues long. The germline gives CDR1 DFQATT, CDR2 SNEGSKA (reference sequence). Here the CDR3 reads CSAYGGMNTEAFF.

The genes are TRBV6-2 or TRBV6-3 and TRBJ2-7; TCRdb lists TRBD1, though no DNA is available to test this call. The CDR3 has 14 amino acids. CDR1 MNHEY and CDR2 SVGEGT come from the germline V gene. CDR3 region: CASSFDRAAYEQYF.

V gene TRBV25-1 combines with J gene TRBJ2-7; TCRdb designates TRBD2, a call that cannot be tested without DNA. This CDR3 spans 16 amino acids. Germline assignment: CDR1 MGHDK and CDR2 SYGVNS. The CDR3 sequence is CASSESRLAQSYEQYF.

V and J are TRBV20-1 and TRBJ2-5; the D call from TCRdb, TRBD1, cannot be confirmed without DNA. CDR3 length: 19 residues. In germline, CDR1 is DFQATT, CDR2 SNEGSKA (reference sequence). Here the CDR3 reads CSARLVVDIWDRGGETQYF.

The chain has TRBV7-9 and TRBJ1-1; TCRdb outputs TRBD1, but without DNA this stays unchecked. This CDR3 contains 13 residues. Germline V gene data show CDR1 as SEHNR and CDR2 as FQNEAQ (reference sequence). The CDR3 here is CASAAAGDTEAFF.

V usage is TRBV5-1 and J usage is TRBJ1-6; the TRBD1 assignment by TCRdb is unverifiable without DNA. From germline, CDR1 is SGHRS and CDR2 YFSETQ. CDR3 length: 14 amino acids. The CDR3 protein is CASSSGTTNSPLHF.

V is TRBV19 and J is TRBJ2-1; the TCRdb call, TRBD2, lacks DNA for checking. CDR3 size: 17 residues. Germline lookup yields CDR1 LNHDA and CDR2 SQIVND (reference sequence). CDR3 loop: CASSQVGGSRSVNEQFF.

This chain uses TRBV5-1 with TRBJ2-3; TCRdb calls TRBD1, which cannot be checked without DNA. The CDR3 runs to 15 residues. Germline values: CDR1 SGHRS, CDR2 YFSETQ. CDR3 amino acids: CASSTRTGEADTQYF.

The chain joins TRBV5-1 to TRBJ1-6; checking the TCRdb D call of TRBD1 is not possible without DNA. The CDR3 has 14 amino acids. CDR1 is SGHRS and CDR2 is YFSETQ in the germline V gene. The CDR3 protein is CASSLSGTPDPLHF.